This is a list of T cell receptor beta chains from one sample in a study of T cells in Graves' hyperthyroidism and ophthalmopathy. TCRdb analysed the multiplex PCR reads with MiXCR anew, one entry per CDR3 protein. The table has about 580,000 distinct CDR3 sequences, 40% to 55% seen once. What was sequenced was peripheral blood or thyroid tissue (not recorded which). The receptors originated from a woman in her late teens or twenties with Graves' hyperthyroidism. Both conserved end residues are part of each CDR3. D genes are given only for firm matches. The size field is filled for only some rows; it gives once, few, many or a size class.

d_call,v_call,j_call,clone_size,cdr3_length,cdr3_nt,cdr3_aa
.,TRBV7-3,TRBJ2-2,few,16,TGTGCCAGCAGCTCAGGGGTAATTCTGTACACCGGGGAGCTGTTTTTT,CASSSGVILYTGELFF
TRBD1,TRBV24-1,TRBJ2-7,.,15,TGTGCCACCAGTGATTTGGAGACAGGGGGCAACGAGCAGTACTTC,CATSDLETGGNEQYF
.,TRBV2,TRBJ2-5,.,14,TGTGCCAGCAGACGGGATTGGATCCAAGAGACCCAGTACTTC,CASRRDWIQETQYF
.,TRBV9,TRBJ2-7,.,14,TGTGCCAGCAGCTTTTGGCAGGGGTCTTACGAGCAGTACTTC,CASSFWQGSYEQYF
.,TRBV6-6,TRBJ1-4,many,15,TGTGCCAGCAGTCGACAGGCCCGCCCGGAGAGCGAACTGTTTTTT,CASSRQARPESELFF
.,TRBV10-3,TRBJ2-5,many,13,TGTGCCATCAGTGGTGAGCTTTGGGAGACCCAGTACTTC,CAISGELWETQYF
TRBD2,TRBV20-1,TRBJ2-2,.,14,TGCAGTGCTAGAGATCTCTCGGCTAGCGGGGGTCTGTTTTTT,CSARDLSASGGLFF
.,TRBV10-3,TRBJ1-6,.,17,TGTGCCATCAGTGAATCTAGCGGGACGGTTGGTAGTTCACCCCTCCACTTT,CAISESSGTVGSSPLHF
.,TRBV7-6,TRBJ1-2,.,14,TGTGCCAGCAGCTGGACGGGGCTAAACTATGGCTACACCTTC,CASSWTGLNYGYTF
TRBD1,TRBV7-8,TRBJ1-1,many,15,TGTGCCAGCAGCCCAGCGGGACAGTTGAACACTGAAGCTTTCTTT,CASSPAGQLNTEAFF
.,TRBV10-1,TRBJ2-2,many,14,TGCGCCAGCAGACGACAGGCGAACACCGGGGAGCTGTTTTTT,CASRRQANTGELFF
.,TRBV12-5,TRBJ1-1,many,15,TGTGCTAGTGGCCACGGTTCGGGACCGAACACTGAAGCTTTCTTT,CASGHGSGPNTEAFF
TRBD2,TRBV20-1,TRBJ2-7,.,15,TGCAGTGCTCGCCGTCCACTAGCGGGAGACCACGAGCAGTACTTC,CSARRPLAGDHEQYF
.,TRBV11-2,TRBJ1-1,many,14,TGTGCCAGCAGCTTTTTGACTTCGGGGACTGAAGCTTTCTTT,CASSFLTSGTEAFF
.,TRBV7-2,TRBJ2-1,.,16,TGTGCCAGCAGCCCAACCCGACTAGACTCCTACAATGAGCAGTTCTTC,CASSPTRLDSYNEQFF
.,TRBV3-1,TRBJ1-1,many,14,TGTGCCAGCAGCCATCGGACGGTGAACACTGAAGCTTTCTTT,CASSHRTVNTEAFF
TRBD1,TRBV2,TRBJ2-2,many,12,TGTGCCAGCAGCGACAGGGTCGGGGAGCTGTTTTTT,CASSDRVGELFF
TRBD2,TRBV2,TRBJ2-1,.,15,TGTGCCAGCAGTTACGAACTAGCGGGAGCCAATGAGCAGTTCTTC,CASSYELAGANEQFF
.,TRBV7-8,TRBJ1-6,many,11,TGTGCCAGCAGGACAAATTCACCCCTCCACTTT,CASRTNSPLHF
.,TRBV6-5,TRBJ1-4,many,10,TGTGCCAGCGGAGATGAAAAACTGTTTTTT,CASGDEKLFF
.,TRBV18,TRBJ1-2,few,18,TGTGCCAGCTCACCCTCTCAAGGAGTCTACGCACTTAACTATGGCTACACCTTC,CASSPSQGVYALNYGYTF
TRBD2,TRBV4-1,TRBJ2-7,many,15,TGCGCCAGCAGCCAAGATATTCGGACTAGGGGCGAGCAGTACTTC,CASSQDIRTRGEQYF
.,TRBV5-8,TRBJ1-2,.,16,TGTGCCAGCAGCTACGTGGACTGGGCTGGTAGGAATGGCTACACCTTC,CASSYVDWAGRNGYTF
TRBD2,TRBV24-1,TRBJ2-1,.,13,TGTGCCACCAAGTCGGGACTAGCGGGACCTCCGTTCTTC,CATKSGLAGPPFF
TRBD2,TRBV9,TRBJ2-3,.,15,TGTGCCAGCAGCACTAGCGGGTACTTGACAGATACGCAGTATTTT,CASSTSGYLTDTQYF
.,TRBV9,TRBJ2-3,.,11,TGTGCCAGCAGCCAAATTAGTACGCAGTATTTT,CASSQISTQYF
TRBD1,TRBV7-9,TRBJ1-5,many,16,TGTGCCAGCAGCACAGGGGTCAGGGGATACAATCAGCCCCAGCATTTT,CASSTGVRGYNQPQHF
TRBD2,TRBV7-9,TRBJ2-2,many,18,TGTGCCAGCAGCTCGGGGGGAGGACTAGCGGAAAACACCGGGGAGCTGTTTTTT,CASSSGGGLAENTGELFF
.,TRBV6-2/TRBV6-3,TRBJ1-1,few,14,TGTGCCATCGGGGGGAGGACAGAGAACACTGAAGCTTTCTTT,CAIGGRTENTEAFF
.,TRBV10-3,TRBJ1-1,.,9,TGTGCCATCAGTGAGGAAGCTTTCTTT,CAISEEAFF
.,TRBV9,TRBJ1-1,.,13,TGTGCCAGCAGCGCCCAGGGACGCCCTGAAGCTTTCTTT,CASSAQGRPEAFF
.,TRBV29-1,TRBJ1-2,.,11,TGCAGCGTTGAAAAAGGGGAGGGCTACACCTTC,CSVEKGEGYTF
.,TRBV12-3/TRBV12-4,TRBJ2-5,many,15,TGTGCCAGCAGCCCCCCCCCGGGAACTCAAGAGACCCAGTACTTC,CASSPPPGTQETQYF
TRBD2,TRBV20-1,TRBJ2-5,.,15,TGCAGTGCTAGACGATGGAGCGGGAGCCAAGAGACCCAGTACTTC,CSARRWSGSQETQYF
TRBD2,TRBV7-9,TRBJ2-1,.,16,TGTGCCAGCAGCTTAGCGTTGCGGGAGGGCCGGGATGAGCAGTTCTTC,CASSLALREGRDEQFF
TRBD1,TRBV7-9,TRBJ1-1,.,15,TGTGCCAGCAGCCCTGGGACAGGGAGTAGCACTGAAGCTTTCTTT,CASSPGTGSSTEAFF
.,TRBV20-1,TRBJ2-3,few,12,TGCAGTGCTGAGGGCATTCGAGCGGGGCAGTATTTT,CSAEGIRAGQYF
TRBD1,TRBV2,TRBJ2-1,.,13,TGTGCCAGCAAACAGGGGGCGAACAATGAGCAGTTCTTC,CASKQGANNEQFF
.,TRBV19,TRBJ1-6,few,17,TGTGCCTGGACCCCACGCCTGATAAGCTCCTATAATTCACCCCTCCACTTT,CAWTPRLISSYNSPLHF
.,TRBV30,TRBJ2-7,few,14,TGTGCCTGGAGCCTCCCCGGGACCGCAGTAGGGCAGTACTTC,CAWSLPGTAVGQYF
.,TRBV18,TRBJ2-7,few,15,TGTGCCAGCTCGCTTAGGGAAAAGGGACCCTACGAGCAGTACTTC,CASSLREKGPYEQYF
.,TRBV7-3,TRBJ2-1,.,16,TGTGCCAGCAGCTCCGACAGGGAGACTAGCACAGATACGCAGTTCTTC,CASSSDRETSTDTQFF
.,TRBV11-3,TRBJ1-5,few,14,TGTGCCAGCAGCTTAGACACTCCGGGACAGCCCCAGCATTTT,CASSLDTPGQPQHF
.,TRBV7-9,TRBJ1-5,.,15,TGTGCCAGCGCGGGACTAGCGGGAGGAGATGAGCCCCAGCATTTT,CASAGLAGGDEPQHF
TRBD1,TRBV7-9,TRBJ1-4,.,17,TGTGCCAGCAGCTCAACCTCCGGGACAGGGGAAGGTGAAAAACTGTTTTTT,CASSSTSGTGEGEKLFF
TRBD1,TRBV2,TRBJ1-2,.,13,TGTGCCAGCAACCTCGGACAGGGGTATGGCTACACCTTC,CASNLGQGYGYTF
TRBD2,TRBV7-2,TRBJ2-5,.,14,TGTGTCAGCAGCCCGCGGGAGGGGAGAGAGACCCAGTACTTC,CVSSPREGRETQYF
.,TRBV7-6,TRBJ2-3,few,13,TGTGCCAGCAGCCCCTTTGGCGGAGATACGCAGTATTTT,CASSPFGGDTQYF
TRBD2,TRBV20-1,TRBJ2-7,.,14,TGCAGTGCTACCCCGGGAGGGCTCTACAATGAGCAGTACTTC,CSATPGGLYNEQYF